Listed below are T cell receptor beta chains from one sample, sequenced in a study of blood T cell repertoires in COVID-19. Here immunoSEQ multiplex PCR was the method, and the copy in TCRdb shows in-frame clones only, minus some. The sample has fewer than 30,000 clones, over 85% seen once. Sample: peripheral blood. The receptor source for this set is a human donor in a cohort sampled during active COVID-19. CDR3s include the opening cysteine and the closing phenylalanine or tryptophan. The D gene is left open where the match is weak. Not every row has a clone size; where given, it reads once, few, many or a size class.

TGCGCCAGCAGCCATAGCGGGATCTCCTACAATGAGCAGTTCTTC CASSHSGISYNEQFF TRBD2 TRBV4-1 15 NA TRBJ2-1
TGTGCCAGCAGGCGCGGCCCCTATGGCTACACCTTC CASRRGPYGYTF NA TRBV6-5 12 NA TRBJ1-2
TGTGCCAGCAGCCCCCCCGCGGCCAAGGGGTCACCCCTCCACTTT CASSPPAAKGSPLHF NA TRBV7-9 15 few TRBJ1-6
TGTGCCAGCAGCCCCGGGGGATTCTACGAGCAGTACTTC CASSPGGFYEQYF NA TRBV3-1/TRBV3-2 13 NA TRBJ2-7
TGTGCCAGCAGTAACCCCTTGGGCGGCTACACCTTC CASSNPLGGYTF NA TRBV6-2/TRBV6-3 12 NA TRBJ1-2
TGTGCCAGCAGTTATCGGGAGGGAGGAACTGAAGCTTTCTTT CASSYREGGTEAFF NA TRBV6-6 14 NA TRBJ1-1
TGTGCCAGCAGCCAACAGGGGGTGGGTCAGCCCCAGCATTTT CASSQQGVGQPQHF TRBD1 TRBV11-2 14 NA TRBJ1-5
TGTGCCAGCAGTTTAAGACATACAGGGACCACTGAAGCTTTCTTT CASSLRHTGTTEAFF NA TRBV28 15 NA TRBJ1-1
TGTGCCAGCAGTACTATAGCGGGAGCCCACAATGAGCAGTTCTTC CASSTIAGAHNEQFF TRBD2 TRBV6-5 15 NA TRBJ2-1
TGTGCCAGCTCCTTCAGAGAGACAAGAGAGACCCAGTACTTC CASSFRETRETQYF NA TRBV18 14 NA TRBJ2-5
TGTGCCAGCAACCGACAGGGAGGCTATGGCTACACCTTC CASNRQGGYGYTF TRBD1 TRBV3-1/TRBV3-2 13 NA TRBJ1-2
TGTGCCAGCAGCGCTAGCAGAGGTTACGAGCAGTACTTC CASSASRGYEQYF NA TRBV6-5 13 NA TRBJ2-7
TGTGCCAGTGTAGACAGAGGCCTAGGGGAGCAGTTCTTC CASVDRGLGEQFF NA TRBV2 13 NA TRBJ2-1
TGTGCCAGCAGCGTAGGACAGGAGAACTATGGCTACACCTTC CASSVGQENYGYTF NA TRBV9 14 NA TRBJ1-2
TGTGCCAGCAGTCCAGGGGGCGGACCGGTCTACGAGCAGTACTTC CASSPGGGPVYEQYF TRBD1 TRBV28 15 NA TRBJ2-7
TGTGCCAGCAGTTACACAGGCACTGAAGCTTTCTTT CASSYTGTEAFF NA TRBV6-5 12 NA TRBJ1-1